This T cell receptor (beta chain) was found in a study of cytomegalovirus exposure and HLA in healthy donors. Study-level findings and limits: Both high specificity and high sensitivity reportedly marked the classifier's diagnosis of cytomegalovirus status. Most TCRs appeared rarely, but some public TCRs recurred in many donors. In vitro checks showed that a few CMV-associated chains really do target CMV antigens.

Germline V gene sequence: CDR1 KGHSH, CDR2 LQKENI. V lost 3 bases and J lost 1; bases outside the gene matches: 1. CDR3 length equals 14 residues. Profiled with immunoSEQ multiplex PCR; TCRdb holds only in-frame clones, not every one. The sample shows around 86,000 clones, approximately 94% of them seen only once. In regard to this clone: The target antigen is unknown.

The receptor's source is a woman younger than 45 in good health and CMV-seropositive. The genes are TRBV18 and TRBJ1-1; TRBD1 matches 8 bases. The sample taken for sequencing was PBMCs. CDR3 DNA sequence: TGTGCCAGCTCACCGGGACAGGCGAACACTGAAGCTTTCTTT. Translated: CASSPGQANTEAFF.